Described below is a single T cell receptor beta chain sequence and its context. No antigen is known for it. Its ends do not fully match the called genes, so a read error is possible. The CDR3 length is 11 residues. Germline V gene lookup returns CDR1 SGHNT and CDR2 YYREEE (reference sequence). This entry belongs to a study of CD8+ T cells in alopecia areata. Sequencing relied on a cDNA template that was reverse transcribed from extracted RNA. Sequenced by immunoSEQ multiplex PCR; TCRdb stores in-frame clones only, minus some. The sample holds 65,000 to 90,000 clones, about 51% seen once. Study outcomes and limitations: Elevated clonality characterized lesional scalp relative to normal scalp, particularly in alopecia totalis/universalis.

The sample taken for sequencing was NKG2D-high CD8+ T cells sorted from blood. The sequence was collected from a human donor with alopecia areata. The rearrangement joins TRBV5-4 to TRBJ2-3; 7 nucleotides match TRBD1. CDR3 in amino acids: CASSSDRQPNF. The CDR3 DNA is TGTGCCAGCAGCTCGGACAGGCAGCCGAATTTT.